The 5 T cell receptor beta chains presented below share a single source sample, sequenced in a study of regulatory T cells in long-lasting Graves disease. Time point in this sample: persistent/refractory GD, antithyroid drugs over 5 years with positive TRAb. PBMC RNA was the source of the TCR library. Relying on iRepertoire HTBI primers and Arm-PCR of CDR3 regions, the team built TCR beta libraries. TCRdb recomputed calls from the multiplex PCR reads with MiXCR, one row per CDR3 protein. The data contain about 340,000 distinct CDR3 sequences, roughly a fifth of them singletons. The input for sequencing was peripheral blood mononuclear cells (PBMCs), taken when the disease was refractory, from a patient treated with antithyroid drugs. Receptors originate from a female donor with Graves disease.

This clonotype was observed at least ten times. The V and J genes are TRBV11-2 and TRBJ1-2; tentative D call: TRBD1 (6 bases). Trimming took 4 bases from V and 8 from J, leaving 17 bases between them. CDR3 length: 14 residues. Germline CDR1 is SGHAT and CDR2 is FQNNGV. DNA for the CDR3: TGTGCCAGCAGCTCCCAATGGGGGGCGGACGGCTACACCTTC. This codes for CASSSQWGADGYTF.

This clonotype was counted ten times or more. The rearrangement joins TRBV20-1 to TRBJ1-2; D uncertain. This CDR3 contains 17 residues. V gave up 4 bases and J gave up 4 bases, with 25 bases separating them. The V gene's germline CDR1 is DFQATT and CDR2 SNEGSKA (reference sequence). The CDR3 loop is CSATPSLGPTYFYGYTF. The CDR3 coding sequence is TGCAGTGCTACTCCGTCCCTCGGCCCAACATATTTCTATGGCTACACCTTC.

The rearrangement links TRBV20-1 to TRBJ2-7, with D possibly matching TRBD2 (6 bases). The CDR3 length is 14 residues. CDR1 DFQATT and CDR2 SNEGSKA come from the germline V gene (reference sequence). Deletions cut 6 bases from V and 5 bases from J, with 20 bases between. The CDR3 region has the DNA TGCAGTGCACAACCGGGAGCTACAAGCGACGAGCAGTACTTC. Its translation is CSAQPGATSDEQYF.

Of note for this clonotype: This may stem from a read error, because a much larger clone lies one nucleotide away. V gene TRBV7-2 combines with J gene TRBJ1-4; D possibly corresponds to TRBD1 (6 bases). V lost 1 base and J lost 6, with 12 bases in between. The CDR3 is 15 amino acids. Germline values: CDR1 SGHTA, CDR2 FQGNSA. CDR3 nucleotide sequence: TGTGCCAGCAGCTTAGGTGGGGGGCTGGATGAAAAACTGTTTTTT. This codes for CASSLGGGLDEKLFF. The whole variable domain, remainder taken from reference TRBV7-2 and TRBJ1-4, is GAGVSQSPSNKVTEKGKDVELRCDPISGHTALYWYRQSLGQGLEFLIYFQGNSAPDKSGLPSDRFSAERTGGSVSTLTIQRTQQEDSAVYLCASSLGGGLDEKLFFGSGTQLSVL.

On this clonotype: This sequence may be a read error, since a much larger clone differs from it by one base. The gene calls are TRBV27 and TRBJ2-7, with TRBD2 matching over 10 bases. Trimming cost V 3 bases and J 2 bases; bases outside gene matches: 4. This CDR3 spans 15 amino acids. Germline CDR1 MNHEY, CDR2 SMNVEV (reference sequence). The CDR3 coding sequence is TGTGCCAGCAGTTTCGGGACTAGCGACCCCTACGAGCAGTACTTC. Translated, it gives CASSFGTSDPYEQYF.